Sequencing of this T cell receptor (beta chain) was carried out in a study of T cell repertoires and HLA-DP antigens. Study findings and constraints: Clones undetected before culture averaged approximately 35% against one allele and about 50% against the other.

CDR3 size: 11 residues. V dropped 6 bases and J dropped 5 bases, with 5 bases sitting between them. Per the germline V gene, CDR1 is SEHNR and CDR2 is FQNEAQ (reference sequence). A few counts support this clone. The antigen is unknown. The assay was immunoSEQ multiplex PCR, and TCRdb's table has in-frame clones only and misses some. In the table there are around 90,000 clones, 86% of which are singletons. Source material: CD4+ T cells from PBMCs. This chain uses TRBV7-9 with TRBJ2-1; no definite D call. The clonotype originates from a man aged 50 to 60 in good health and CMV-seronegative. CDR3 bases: TGTGCCAGCAGTTGGGACAATGAGCAGTTCTTC. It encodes CASSWDNEQFF.